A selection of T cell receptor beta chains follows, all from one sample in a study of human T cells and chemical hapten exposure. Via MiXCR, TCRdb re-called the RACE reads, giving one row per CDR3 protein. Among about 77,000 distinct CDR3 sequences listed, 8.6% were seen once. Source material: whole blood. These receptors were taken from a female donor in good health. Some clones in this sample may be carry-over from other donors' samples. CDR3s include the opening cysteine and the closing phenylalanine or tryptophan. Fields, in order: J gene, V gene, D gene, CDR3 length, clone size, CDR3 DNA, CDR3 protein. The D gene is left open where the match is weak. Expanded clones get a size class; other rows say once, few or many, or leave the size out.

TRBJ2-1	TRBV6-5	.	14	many	TGTGCCAGCAGTTACGGAGGGATCTACAATGAGCAGTTCTTC	CASSYGGIYNEQFF
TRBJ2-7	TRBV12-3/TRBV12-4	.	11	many	TGTGCCAGCAGCCACACCTACGAGCAGTACTTC	CASSHTYEQYF
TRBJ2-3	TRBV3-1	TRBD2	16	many	TGTGCCAGCAGCCTATTGACTAGCGGGGGCTCCGATACGCAGTATTTT	CASSLLTSGGSDTQYF
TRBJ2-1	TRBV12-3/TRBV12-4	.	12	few	TGTGCCAGCAGTCCAGACCTGATCAATCTGTTCTTC	CASSPDLINLFF
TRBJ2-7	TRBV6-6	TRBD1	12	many	TGTGCCAGCAGTTACTCGGACAGGGGGCTTGGTTTC	CASSYSDRGLGF
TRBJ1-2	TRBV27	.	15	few	TGTGCCAGCAGTTTATCACCAGGGACGCGCTATGGCTACACCTTC	CASSLSPGTRYGYTF
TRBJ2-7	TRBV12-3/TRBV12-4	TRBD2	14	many	TGTGCCAGCAGTTTACTACTAGCGTCCTACGAGCAGTACTTC	CASSLLLASYEQYF
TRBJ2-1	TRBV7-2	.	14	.	TGTGCCAGCAGCTTAGCGACCTTCTACAATGAGCAGTTCTTC	CASSLATFYNEQFF
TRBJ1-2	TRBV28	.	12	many	TGTGCCAGCAGTTTTATCGGGGGTGGCTACACCTTC	CASSFIGGGYTF
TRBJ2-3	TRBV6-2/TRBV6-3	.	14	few	TGTGCCAGCCTAGGGGGGCTCCCCACAGATACGCAGTATTTT	CASLGGLPTDTQYF
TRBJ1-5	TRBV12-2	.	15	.	TGTGCAAGTCGCACCAGGTGGGCGTTTAGGCAGCCCCAGCATTTT	CASRTRWAFRQPQHF
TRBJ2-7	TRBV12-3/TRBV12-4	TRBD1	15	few	TGTGCCAGCAGTTTAAGGGGACAGGGGGACGTCGAGCAGTACTTC	CASSLRGQGDVEQYF
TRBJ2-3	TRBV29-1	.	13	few	TGCAGCGTTGTCAAGGGAATGGCAGATACGCAGTATTTT	CSVVKGMADTQYF
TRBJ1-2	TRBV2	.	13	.	TGTGCCAGCAGTGTCAGGGGCCCCTATGGCTACACCTTC	CASSVRGPYGYTF
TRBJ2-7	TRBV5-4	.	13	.	TGTGCCAGCAGACCCCAGCGGGACAGGGAGCAGTACTTC	CASRPQRDREQYF
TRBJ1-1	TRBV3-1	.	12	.	TGTGCCAGCAGCTTAACTGGCTTGGTAGCTTTCTTT	CASSLTGLVAFF
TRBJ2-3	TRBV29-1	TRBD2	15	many	TGCAGCGTCCGCGGACTAGCGGGCGGCACAGATACGCAGTATTTT	CSVRGLAGGTDTQYF
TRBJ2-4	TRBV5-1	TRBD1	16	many	TGCGCCAGCAGCCTGCGACCTTACAGGGGGGAAAACATTCAGTACTTC	CASSLRPYRGENIQYF
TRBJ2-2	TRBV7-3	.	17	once	TGTGCCAGCAGCTTAAATCGCTCCAGCGAAGACACCGGGGAGCTGTTCTTT	CASSLNRSSEDTGELFF
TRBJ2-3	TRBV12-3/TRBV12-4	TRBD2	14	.	TGTGCCAGCACCCCCCACGGTAGCGGGGATACGCAGTATTTT	CASTPHGSGDTQYF
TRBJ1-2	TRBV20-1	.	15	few	TGCAGTGCTAGAGAGTATGCGGGGGCCTTCTATGGCTACACCTTC	CSAREYAGAFYGYTF
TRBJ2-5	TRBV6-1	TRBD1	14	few	TGTGCCAGCAGTCCCACAGGGGGCCAAGAGACCCAGTACTTC	CASSPTGGQETQYF
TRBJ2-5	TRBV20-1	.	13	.	TGCAGTGCTATGGAAGCGGGCACCAAGACCCAGTACTTC	CSAMEAGTKTQYF
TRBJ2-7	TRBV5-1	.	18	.	TGCGCCAGCAGCCCCTCCCCCCGGGGGCCTGCTAAATCCTACGAGCAGTACTTC	CASSPSPRGPAKSYEQYF
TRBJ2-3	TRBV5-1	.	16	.	TGCGCCAGCAGCTTGGTAGCGGCAGGGGGCACAGATACGCAGTATTTT	CASSLVAAGGTDTQYF
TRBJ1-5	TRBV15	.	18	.	TGTGCCACCAGCAGGGTGTATGTTCGGGGGGCGGACAATCAGCCCCAGCATTTT	CATSRVYVRGADNQPQHF
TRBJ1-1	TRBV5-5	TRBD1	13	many	TGTGCCAGCAGTCAGACAGGGGGCTCTGAAGCTTTCTTT	CASSQTGGSEAFF
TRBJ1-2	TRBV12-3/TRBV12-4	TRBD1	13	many	TGTGCCAGCAGTTCGGGACAGAAAGTTGGCTACACCTTC	CASSSGQKVGYTF
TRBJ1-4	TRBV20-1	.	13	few	TGCAGTGCTTCCCCAAACTCGGGGGAAAAACTGTTTTTT	CSASPNSGEKLFF
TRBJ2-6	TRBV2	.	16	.	TGTGCCAGCAGTGTCGACGGAAACTCTGGGGCCAACGTCCTGACTTTC	CASSVDGNSGANVLTF
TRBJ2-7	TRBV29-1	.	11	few	TGCAGCGCTGGACAGACCTACGAGCAGTACTTC	CSAGQTYEQYF
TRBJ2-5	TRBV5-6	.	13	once	TGTGCCAGCAGCTTGAAGACCCAAGAGACCCAGTACTTC	CASSLKTQETQYF
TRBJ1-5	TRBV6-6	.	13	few	TGTGCCAGCATTGGACGGTTTAATCAGCCCCAGCATTTT	CASIGRFNQPQHF
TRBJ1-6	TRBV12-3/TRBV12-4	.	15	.	TGTGCCAGCAGGGACGGGTACTCGTGGAATTCACCCCTCCACTTT	CASRDGYSWNSPLHF
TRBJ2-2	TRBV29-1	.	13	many	TGCAGCGTTGATCCAGCCAACACCGGGGAGCTGTTTTTT	CSVDPANTGELFF
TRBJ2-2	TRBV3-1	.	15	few	TGTGCCAGCAGCCACACCCTACAGGGCTGGGGGGAGCTGTTTTTT	CASSHTLQGWGELFF
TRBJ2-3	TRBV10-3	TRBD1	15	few	TGTGCCATCAGTACATACCGGGACAGGGGAGATACGCAGTATTTT	CAISTYRDRGDTQYF
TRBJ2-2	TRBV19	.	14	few	TGTGCCAGTAGTTCCCCAGGGGAAACCGGGGAGCTGTTTTTT	CASSSPGETGELFF
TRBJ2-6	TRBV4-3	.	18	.	TGCGCCAGCAGCCAAGATGTCGGCAGACGCTCTGGGACCAACGTCCTGACTTTC	CASSQDVGRRSGTNVLTF
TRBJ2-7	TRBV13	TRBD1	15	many	TGTGCCAGCAGATCGAGGACAGGAGGATGGGACGAGCAGTACTTC	CASRSRTGGWDEQYF
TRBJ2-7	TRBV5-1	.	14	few	TGCGCCAGCAGCTTGGGGCAGACGACCTACGAGCAGTACTTC	CASSLGQTTYEQYF
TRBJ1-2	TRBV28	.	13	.	TGTGCCAGCACTCCCCGAATGGGGGATGGCTACACCTTC	CASTPRMGDGYTF
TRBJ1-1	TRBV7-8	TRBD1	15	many	TGTGCCAGCAGTCAGATCACAGGGGGCGGGACTGAAGCTTTCTTT	CASSQITGGGTEAFF
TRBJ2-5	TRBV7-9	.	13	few	TGTGCCAGCAGATACGCTGGCGGGGAGACCCAGTACTTC	CASRYAGGETQYF
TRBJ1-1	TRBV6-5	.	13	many	TGTGCCAGCAGTCAGGCCAGGGGATATGAAGCTTTCTTT	CASSQARGYEAFF
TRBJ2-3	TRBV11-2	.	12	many	TGTGCCAGCAGCCGCGGCACAGATACGCAGTATTTT	CASSRGTDTQYF
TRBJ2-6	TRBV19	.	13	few	TGTGCCAGTGGAATCTCTGGGGCCAACGTCCTGACTTTC	CASGISGANVLTF
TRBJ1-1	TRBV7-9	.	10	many	TGTGCCACGGGCGGGGGCGAAGCTTTCTTT	CATGGGEAFF